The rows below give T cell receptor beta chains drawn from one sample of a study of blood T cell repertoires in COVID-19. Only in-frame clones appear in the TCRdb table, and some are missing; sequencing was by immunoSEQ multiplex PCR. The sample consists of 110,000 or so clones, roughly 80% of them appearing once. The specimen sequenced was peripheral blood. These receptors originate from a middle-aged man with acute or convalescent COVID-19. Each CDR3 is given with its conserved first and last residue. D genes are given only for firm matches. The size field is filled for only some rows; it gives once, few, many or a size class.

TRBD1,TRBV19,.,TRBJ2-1,CASTPGQNYNEQFF,TGTGCCAGTACTCCGGGACAGAATTACAATGAGCAGTTCTTC
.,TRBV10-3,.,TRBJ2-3,CAIRDTSTDTQYF,TGTGCCATCAGAGACACATCCACAGATACGCAGTATTTT
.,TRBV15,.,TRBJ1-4,CATSRDRGTNEKLFF,TGTGCCACCAGCAGAGATCGAGGGACAAATGAAAAACTGTTTTTT
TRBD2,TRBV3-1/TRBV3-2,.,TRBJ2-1,CASSRSGGDYNEQFF,TGTGCCAGCAGCCGTAGCGGGGGGGACTACAATGAGCAGTTCTTC
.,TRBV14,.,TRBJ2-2,CASSQAQGRAGELFF,TGTGCCAGCAGCCAAGCACAGGGAAGGGCCGGGGAGCTGTTTTTT
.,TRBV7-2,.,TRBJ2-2,CAGARGGELFF,TGTGCGGGAGCACGGGGCGGGGAGCTGTTTTTT
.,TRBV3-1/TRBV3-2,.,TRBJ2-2,CASSPSRAWELFF,TGTGCCAGCAGCCCCTCGAGGGCGTGGGAGCTGTTTTTT
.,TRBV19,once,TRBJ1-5,CASSLGSGRQPQHF,TGTGCCAGTAGCCTTGGTTCAGGGCGGCAGCCCCAGCATTTT
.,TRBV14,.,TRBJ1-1,CASSQELLFVRGDTEAFF,TGTGCCAGCAGCCAAGAGCTCCTGTTTGTCAGGGGAGACACTGAAGCTTTCTTT
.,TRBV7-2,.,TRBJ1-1,CASSLTGGASYMNTEAFF,TGTGCCAGCAGCTTAACGGGGGGGGCCAGCTACATGAACACTGAAGCTTTCTTT
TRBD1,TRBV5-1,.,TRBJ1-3,CASTFGTEGNTIYF,TGCGCCAGCACCTTTGGGACAGAGGGAAACACCATATATTTT
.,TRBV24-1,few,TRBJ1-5,CATSDFSVYSNQPQHF,TGTGCCACCAGTGATTTTTCCGTTTATAGCAATCAGCCCCAGCATTTT
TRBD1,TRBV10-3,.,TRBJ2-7,CAISGDRVNEQYF,TGTGCCATCTCCGGAGACAGGGTCAACGAGCAGTACTTC
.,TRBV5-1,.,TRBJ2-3,CASSLEGTLRGDTQYF,TGCGCCAGCAGCTTGGAGGGCACCCTCCGGGGAGATACGCAGTATTTT
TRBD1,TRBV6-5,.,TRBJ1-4,CATRGGLLNEKLFF,TGTGCCACCAGGGGGGGGCTTCTTAATGAAAAACTGTTTTTT
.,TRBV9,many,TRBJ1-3,CASSVASGAGNTIYF,TGTGCCAGCAGCGTAGCTTCCGGGGCTGGAAACACCATATATTTT
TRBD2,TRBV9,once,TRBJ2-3,CASSVIGGGPWDTQYF,TGTGCCAGCAGCGTAATCGGCGGGGGACCGTGGGATACGCAGTATTTT
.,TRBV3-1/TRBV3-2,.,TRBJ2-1,CASSQDRFAGLVYNEQFF,TGTGCCAGCAGCCAAGATCGATTTGCGGGGTTAGTATACAATGAGCAGTTCTTC
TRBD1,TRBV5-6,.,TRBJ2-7,CASSPGQGNPYEQYF,TGTGCCAGCAGCCCGGGACAGGGAAATCCCTACGAGCAGTACTTC
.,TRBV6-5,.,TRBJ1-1,CASSYARTLNTEAFF,TGTGCCAGCAGTTACGCCCGGACATTGAACACTGAAGCTTTCTTT
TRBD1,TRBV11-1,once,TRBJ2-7,CASSSGQRSYEQYF,TGTGCCAGCAGCTCGGGACAGAGATCCTACGAGCAGTACTTC
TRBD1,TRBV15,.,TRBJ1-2,CATTSWDRGGYTF,TGTGCCACCACCTCGTGGGACAGGGGAGGCTACACCTTC
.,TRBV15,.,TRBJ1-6,CATSRGELSYNSPLHF,TGTGCCACCAGCAGAGGGGAGCTCTCCTATAATTCACCCCTCCACTTT
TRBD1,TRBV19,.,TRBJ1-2,CASSTTGKGGYTF,TGTGCCAGTAGTACGACAGGGAAGGGCGGCTACACCTTC
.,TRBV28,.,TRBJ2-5,CASRPSRTVKETQYF,TGTGCCAGCAGACCCTCTCGAACTGTCAAAGAGACCCAGTACTTC
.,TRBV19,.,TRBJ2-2,CASSIARQAGELFF,TGTGCCAGTAGTATCGCTAGACAGGCCGGGGAGCTGTTTTTT
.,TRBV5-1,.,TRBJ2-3,CASSLQASTDTQYF,TGCGCCAGCAGCTTGCAGGCTAGCACAGATACGCAGTATTTT
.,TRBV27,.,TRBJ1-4,CASRNGRANEKLFF,TGTGCCAGCAGGAACGGCAGGGCTAATGAAAAACTGTTTTTT
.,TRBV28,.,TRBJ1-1,CASNRVYTEAFF,TGTGCCAGCAACAGGGTCTACACTGAAGCTTTCTTT
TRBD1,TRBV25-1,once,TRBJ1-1,CASSNKGATEAFF,TGTGCCAGCAGTAATAAGGGGGCGACTGAAGCTTTCTTT
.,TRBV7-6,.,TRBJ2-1,CASTPGGGPYNEQFF,TGTGCCAGCACCCCGGGGGGCGGGCCCTACAATGAGCAGTTCTTC
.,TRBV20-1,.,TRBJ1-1,CSASSGTSNTEAFF,TGCAGTGCTAGTTCAGGGACTTCGAACACTGAAGCTTTCTTT
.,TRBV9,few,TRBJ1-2,CASSVDPGGFGYGYTF,TGTGCCAGCAGCGTAGATCCCGGAGGGTTTGGTTATGGCTACACCTTC
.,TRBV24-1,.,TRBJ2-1,CATSDPSSYNEQFF,TGTGCCACCAGTGACCCTAGCTCCTACAATGAGCAGTTCTTC
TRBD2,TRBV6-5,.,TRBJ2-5,CASTLAGGPYETQYF,TGTGCCAGCACCTTAGCGGGGGGGCCGTACGAGACCCAGTACTTC
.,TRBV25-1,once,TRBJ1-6,CASSAFRGDNSPLHF,TGTGCCAGCAGTGCCTTCAGGGGAGATAATTCACCCCTCCACTTT
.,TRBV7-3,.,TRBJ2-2,CASSLSGGTLTGELFF,TGTGCCAGCAGCTTATCTGGCGGAACTCTTACCGGGGAGCTGTTTTTT
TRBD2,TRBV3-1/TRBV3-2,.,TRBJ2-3,CASSPFTSGGTTDTQYF,TGTGCCAGCAGCCCTTTCACTAGCGGGGGGACCACAGATACGCAGTATTTT
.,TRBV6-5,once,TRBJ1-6,CASSLLSNSPLHF,TGTGCCAGCAGCCTCCTAAGCAATTCACCCCTCCACTTT
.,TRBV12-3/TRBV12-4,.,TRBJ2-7,CASSQGRQYEQYF,TGTGCCAGCAGTCAGGGGCGGCAGTACGAGCAGTACTTC
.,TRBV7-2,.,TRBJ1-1,CASSMHRETTEAFF,TGTGCCAGCAGCATGCACAGGGAGACCACTGAAGCTTTCTTT
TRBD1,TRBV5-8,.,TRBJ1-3,CASSPMDRGGNTIYF,TGTGCCAGCAGCCCAATGGACAGGGGTGGAAACACCATATATTTT
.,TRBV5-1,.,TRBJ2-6,CASTPGTNSGANVLTF,TGCGCCAGCACTCCCGGGACAAACTCTGGGGCCAACGTCCTGACTTTC
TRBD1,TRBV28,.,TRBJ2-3,CASSFLTGGTDTQYF,TGTGCCAGCAGTTTCCTGACAGGGGGAACAGATACGCAGTATTTT
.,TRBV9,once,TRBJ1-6,CASSPTGNNSPLHF,TGTGCCAGCAGCCCTACAGGGAACAATTCACCCCTCCACTTT
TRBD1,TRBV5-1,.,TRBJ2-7,CASSPRDSPSVPYF,TGCGCCAGCAGCCCCCGGGACAGTCCTTCGGTGCCGTACTTC
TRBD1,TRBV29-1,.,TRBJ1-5,CSVSGTGGGQPQHF,TGCAGCGTGTCCGGGACAGGGGGCGGCCAGCCCCAGCATTTT
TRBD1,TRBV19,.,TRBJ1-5,CASSIGTGGSQPQHF,TGTGCCAGTAGTATAGGGACAGGGGGTAGTCAGCCCCAGCATTTT
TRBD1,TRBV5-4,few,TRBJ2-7,CASSLSTGSYEQYF,TGTGCCAGCAGCTTGTCGACAGGGTCCTACGAGCAGTACTTC
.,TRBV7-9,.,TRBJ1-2,CASSSGDYGYTF,TGTGCCAGCAGCAGCGGAGACTATGGCTACACCTTC
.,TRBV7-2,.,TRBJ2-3,CASSLDGAATDTQYF,TGTGCCAGCAGCTTAGATGGGGCCGCCACAGATACGCAGTATTTT
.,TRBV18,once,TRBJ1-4,CASSPLGSGGEKLFF,TGTGCCAGCTCACCCTTAGGGAGTGGAGGTGAAAAACTGTTTTTT
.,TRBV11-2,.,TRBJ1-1,CASSLDQGLGTEAFF,TGTGCCAGCAGCTTAGATCAAGGACTGGGGACTGAAGCTTTCTTT
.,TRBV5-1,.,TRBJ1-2,CASSLENFLNGYTF,TGCGCCAGCAGCTTGGAAAACTTCCTGAATGGCTACACCTTC
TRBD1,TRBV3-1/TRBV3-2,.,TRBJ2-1,CASSLIPGQGSNEQFF,TGTGCCAGCAGCCTTATACCGGGACAGGGGTCTAATGAGCAGTTCTTC
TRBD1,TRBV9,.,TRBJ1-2,CASSVYSQGANYGYTF,TGTGCCAGCAGCGTATACAGTCAGGGGGCCAACTATGGCTACACCTTC
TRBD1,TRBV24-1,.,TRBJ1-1,CATRGQGHTEAFF,TGTGCCACCAGGGGACAGGGGCACACTGAAGCTTTCTTT